The rows below give T cell receptor beta chains drawn from one sample of a study of cytomegalovirus exposure and HLA in healthy donors. Sequenced by immunoSEQ multiplex PCR; TCRdb stores in-frame clones only, minus some. The sample includes roughly 130,000 clones, 73% of them seen just once. Sequenced: PBMCs. All receptors derive from a woman in her thirties or forties in good health and CMV-seropositive. CDR3s include the opening cysteine and the closing phenylalanine or tryptophan. Each record gives: J gene, V gene, D gene, clone size, CDR3 DNA, CDR3 protein. A D gene is named only where the DNA matches it firmly. Some rows mark clone size as missing; the rest say once, few, many or name a class of expanded clone.

TRBJ1-4 TRBV5-5 NA once TGTGCCAGCAGCTCGAACAGGGTGACTAATGAAAAACTGTTTTTT CASSSNRVTNEKLFF
TRBJ1-3 TRBV19 NA few TGTGCCAGTAGTCTGGGCAACTCTGGAAACACCATATATTTT CASSLGNSGNTIYF
TRBJ1-1 TRBV28 NA NA TGTGCCAGCAAAGCAGGCAACACTGAAGCTTTCTTT CASKAGNTEAFF
TRBJ2-2 TRBV25-1 NA NA TGTGCCAGCAGTGACGGTAACACCGGGGAGCTGTTTTTT CASSDGNTGELFF
TRBJ2-3 TRBV28 TRBD2 NA TGTGCCAGCAGTGCTAGCGGAACTAGCACAGATACGCAGTATTTT CASSASGTSTDTQYF
TRBJ1-1 TRBV5-4 NA NA TGTGCCAGCAGCCGGAACAGGGATTTCACTGAAGCTTTCTTT CASSRNRDFTEAFF
TRBJ1-2 TRBV5-1 TRBD1 NA TGCGCCAGCAGCTCCACCCCGGGACAGGGCGCAATGCTCTTC CASSSTPGQGAMLF
TRBJ1-1 TRBV19 NA NA TGTGCCAGTAGCGGGGTCGGGGTACCCATGAACACTGAAGCTTTCTTT CASSGVGVPMNTEAFF
TRBJ1-1 TRBV7-6 NA NA TGTGCCAGCAGCTCGGACACATTGAACACTGAAGCTTTCTTT CASSSDTLNTEAFF
TRBJ1-2 TRBV28 NA once TGTGCCAGCACTGGGGCCACCCATTATGGCTACACCTTC CASTGATHYGYTF
TRBJ1-1 TRBV6-1 TRBD1 NA TGTGCCGTAGGGACAGGGTTGGGCACTGAAGCTTTCTTT CAVGTGLGTEAFF
TRBJ1-5 TRBV7-2 NA NA TGTGCCAGCAGCTCTCAGGGGAATCAGCCCCAGCATTTT CASSSQGNQPQHF
TRBJ1-3 TRBV7-2 TRBD1 NA TGTGCCAGCAGCTCGGAACCGGGACAGGGACGAAACACCATATATTTT CASSSEPGQGRNTIYF
TRBJ2-7 TRBV4-1 TRBD2 NA TGCGCCAGCAGCCCGGGACTAGCGGGAGCGGATCCCTCCTACGAGCAGTACTTC CASSPGLAGADPSYEQYF
TRBJ1-1 TRBV7-3 NA NA TGTGCCAGCAGCCCCAATCCCGGGTCCGAAGCTTTCTTT CASSPNPGSEAFF
TRBJ1-1 TRBV7-2 NA NA TGTGCCAGCAGTGGCAGGGTGACCCCTGAAGCTTTCTTT CASSGRVTPEAFF
TRBJ2-1 TRBV19 TRBD2 NA TGTGCCAGTAGTACGCCCCTTGGGCGGGAGGCGAGGAATGAGCAGTTCTTC CASSTPLGREARNEQFF
TRBJ1-4 TRBV4-1 NA NA TGCGCCAGCAGCCAAGATATGCTGGCTTCGGAAAAACTGTTTTTT CASSQDMLASEKLFF
TRBJ2-5 TRBV30 TRBD2 NA TGTGCCTGGAGGAACGGACTAGCGGGAGTTCGAGAGACCCAGTACTTC CAWRNGLAGVRETQYF
TRBJ1-1 TRBV6-1 TRBD1 NA TGTGCCAGCAGTGGGACAGGTAGGGCTTTCTTT CASSGTGRAFF
TRBJ2-7 TRBV2 TRBD1 once TGTGCCAGCAGTGTTCCCAGGGGGCGATTTGACGAGCAGTACTTC CASSVPRGRFDEQYF
TRBJ2-7 TRBV28 TRBD1 NA TGTGCCAGCAGTTTAATGGGACAGGGAAACTACGAGCAGTACTTC CASSLMGQGNYEQYF
TRBJ2-2 TRBV19 NA NA TGTGCCAGCGCCAAGGGGGTAGGGAACACCGGGGAGCTGTTTTTT CASAKGVGNTGELFF
TRBJ2-6 TRBV2 NA NA TGTGCCAGCAGTGAATTTCCGGGCTCTGGGGCCAACGTCCTGACTTTC CASSEFPGSGANVLTF
TRBJ2-3 TRBV7-2 NA NA TGTGCCAGCAGAGCCTCATCTAGGGCGGGTAGCACAGATACGCAGTATTTT CASRASSRAGSTDTQYF
TRBJ1-1 TRBV28 NA NA TGTGCCAGCAGTCAATTAGGCTGGGGGGGGATCACTGAAGCTTTCTTT CASSQLGWGGITEAFF
TRBJ1-2 TRBV28 NA NA TGTGCCAGCAGTCTGGGTTGGGGCCTTGGCTACACCTTC CASSLGWGLGYTF
TRBJ1-2 TRBV30 TRBD1 once TGTGCCTGGAGCGGAGGGGGCGGCCCACCTTTGAAGGGCTACACCTTC CAWSGGGGPPLKGYTF
TRBJ2-4 TRBV4-2 NA NA TGTGCCAGCAGCCAAGCGGCCGGGGCCAAAAACATTCAGTACTTC CASSQAAGAKNIQYF
TRBJ2-7 TRBV18 NA few TGTGCCAGCTCCCTTGGTGGACTCTACGAGCAGTACTTC CASSLGGLYEQYF
TRBJ1-2 TRBV5-1 TRBD1 NA TGCGCCAGCAGCTCGGGACAGGGTTATGGCTACACCTTC CASSSGQGYGYTF
TRBJ2-5 TRBV30 NA NA TGTGCCTGGGGAGGACGGCAAGAGACCCAGTACTTC CAWGGRQETQYF
TRBJ1-6 TRBV4-1 NA NA TGCGCCAGCAGCCATTCCGTCTCGAGGAATTCACCCCTCCACTTT CASSHSVSRNSPLHF
TRBJ2-3 TRBV4-2 TRBD2 NA TGTGCCAGCAGCCAAGAAGGACTAGCGGGAACAGATACGCAGTATTTT CASSQEGLAGTDTQYF
TRBJ2-3 TRBV25-1 NA NA TGTGCCAGCAGCAGGTCTACAGATACGCAGTATTTT CASSRSTDTQYF
TRBJ2-1 TRBV7-9 TRBD2 NA TGTGCCAGCAGCTTCAAGCGGGAGGGCCCTTACAATGAGCAGTTCTTC CASSFKREGPYNEQFF
TRBJ2-1 TRBV7-6 TRBD2 NA TGTGCCAGCAGTTACGATAGCGGGGAGCAGTTCTTC CASSYDSGEQFF
TRBJ2-5 TRBV5-4 NA NA TGTGCCAGCAGCCCGGAGGTAGGGCAGAAAGAGACCCAGTACTTC CASSPEVGQKETQYF
TRBJ1-1 TRBV5-1 NA NA TGCGCCAGCAGCAACGAGGCAGGGGCCACTGAAGCTTTCTTT CASSNEAGATEAFF
TRBJ1-1 TRBV19 TRBD1 few TGTGCCAGTAGTCCCCGGGACAGGGTCTCTGAAGCTTTCTTT CASSPRDRVSEAFF
TRBJ1-5 TRBV30 TRBD1 NA TGTGCCTGGAGTGCCAGACAGGGGAATAGCAATCAGCCCCAGCATTTT CAWSARQGNSNQPQHF
TRBJ2-5 TRBV6-1 NA NA TGTGCCAGCAGTGAATTCGGGGTACAAGAGACCCAGTACTTC CASSEFGVQETQYF
TRBJ2-1 TRBV5-4 NA once TGTGCCAGCAGCTTGGCTCCCCCGCCGGGTGGATCCTACAATGAGCAGTTCTTC CASSLAPPPGGSYNEQFF
TRBJ1-2 TRBV5-1 TRBD1 NA TGCGCCAGCAGCTTGGGGAACAAGAGGACAGGGGGCGCGGGTGGCTACACCTTC CASSLGNKRTGGAGGYTF
TRBJ2-1 TRBV30 NA NA TGTGCCTGGAGTGAGCCGGACTCCCCCAGGCAGTTCTTC CAWSEPDSPRQFF
TRBJ2-1 TRBV19 TRBD1 NA TGTGCCAGTACCGACAGGGAGTTCTTC CASTDREFF
TRBJ1-4 TRBV6-5 NA NA TGTGCCAGCAGTTACAGGGGGACGGATGAAAAACTGTTTTTT CASSYRGTDEKLFF
TRBJ1-3 TRBV10-3 TRBD1 NA TGTGCCGCCAGAGACAGGGAGCTCTCTGGAAACACCATATATTTT CAARDRELSGNTIYF
TRBJ2-1 TRBV10-3 NA NA TGTGCCATCAGTGAGTCAGACAGCTACAATGAGCAGTTCTTC CAISESDSYNEQFF
TRBJ2-7 TRBV5-4 NA few TGTGCCAGCAGCTTGGACGGTTCGGGACAAGCCAGGGAGCAGTACTTC CASSLDGSGQAREQYF
TRBJ1-6 TRBV27 TRBD1 NA TGTGCCAGCAGTCCAATCGACAGGGGGACTTTACCCCTCCACTTT CASSPIDRGTLPLHF
TRBJ1-3 TRBV28 NA NA TGTGCCAGCAGTTTATTGGCGGACTCCAGCTCTGGAAACACCATATATTTT CASSLLADSSSGNTIYF
TRBJ2-3 TRBV5-4 TRBD2 once TGTGCCAGCAGCTATTCTAGCGGGGGCACAGATACGCAGTATTTT CASSYSSGGTDTQYF